The source of this T cell receptor (beta chain) is a study of T cell responses to AZD1222 COVID-19 vaccine. Whole-study results and caveats: Samples come after the peak T cell response, not at day 14. CD4 TCRs covered the whole spike, strongest at regions 160-218 and 743-854.

Details on this clone: The antigen is unknown.

Here immunoSEQ multiplex PCR was the method, and the copy in TCRdb shows in-frame clones only, minus some. The table has about 130,000 clones, approximately 89% seen once. The CDR3 extends over 16 amino acids. Germline V lookup: CDR1 SGHTA, CDR2 FQGNSA. V was pared by 1 base and J by 10 bases, with 17 bases between. The receptor was derived from an adult in good health. The J gene is TRBJ2-6, the V gene TRBV7-2; D is perhaps TRBD1 (6 bases). Material: peripheral blood, obtained on day 0 of AZD1222 vaccination. As DNA, the CDR3 is TGTGCCAGCAGCTTAGAACCCAGGGGTTTGGGAAACGTCCTGACTTTC. It codes for CASSLEPRGLGNVLTF.